The rows below give T cell receptor beta chains drawn from one sample of a study of CD8 T cells in ankylosing spondylitis. TCRdb independently ran MiXCR on the 5' RACE reads; one entry per CDR3 protein. The sample holds some 840,000 distinct CDR3 sequences, about an eighth seen once. Sequencing was done on a sample of blood, either unsorted or a sorted T cell fraction (not recorded which). The receptors stem from a male donor with ankylosing spondylitis. CDR3s include the opening cysteine and the closing phenylalanine or tryptophan. D genes are given only for firm matches. Where a row states a size, it is once, few, many or the class of an expanded clone; other rows omit it.

v_gene: TRBV11-2; d_gene: TRBD2; abundance: few; j_gene: TRBJ2-1; CDR3nt: TGTGCCAGCAGCTTAGATTTTGGTTCGGGGGGGCCCTACAATGAGCAGTTCTTC; CDR3aa: CASSLDFGSGGPYNEQFF
v_gene: TRBV4-2; d_gene: TRBD2; abundance: few; j_gene: TRBJ2-5; CDR3nt: TGTGCCAGCAGCCGACTAGCGGATCAAGAGACCCAGTACTTC; CDR3aa: CASSRLADQETQYF
v_gene: TRBV7-2; d_gene: NA; abundance: NA; j_gene: TRBJ2-7; CDR3nt: TGTGCCAGCAGCTTAGCGCGGGGTCCCCGAAGCTACGAGCAGTACTTC; CDR3aa: CASSLARGPRSYEQYF
v_gene: TRBV7-9; d_gene: NA; abundance: many; j_gene: TRBJ2-3; CDR3nt: TGCGCCAGCAGCTTGGGCCCAGATACGCAGTATTTT; CDR3aa: CASSLGPDTQYF
v_gene: TRBV7-8; d_gene: NA; abundance: NA; j_gene: TRBJ1-2; CDR3nt: TGTGCCAGCAGGGAAGACAGGACGAAGATTAACTATGGCTACACCTTC; CDR3aa: CASREDRTKINYGYTF
v_gene: TRBV15; d_gene: NA; abundance: NA; j_gene: TRBJ1-4; CDR3nt: TGTGCCACCAGCAGGTCGGGGGCATCGGTGGGGGAAAAACTGTTTTTT; CDR3aa: CATSRSGASVGEKLFF
v_gene: TRBV6-5; d_gene: NA; abundance: NA; j_gene: TRBJ2-6; CDR3nt: TGTGCCAGCAGTTACTGGGCTCCGGGACAAGGGGACCACGTCCTGACTTTC; CDR3aa: CASSYWAPGQGDHVLTF
v_gene: TRBV6-2/TRBV6-3; d_gene: NA; abundance: few; j_gene: TRBJ1-2; CDR3nt: TGTGCCAGCAACTTACGTGGAGGGAGTGGCTACACCTTC; CDR3aa: CASNLRGGSGYTF
v_gene: TRBV6-2/TRBV6-3; d_gene: TRBD2; abundance: NA; j_gene: TRBJ2-7; CDR3nt: TGTGCCAGCATCCCCGGAGCGGGAGGCTACGAGCAGTACTTC; CDR3aa: CASIPGAGGYEQYF
v_gene: TRBV6-5; d_gene: TRBD2; abundance: NA; j_gene: TRBJ2-2; CDR3nt: TGTGCCAGCAGTTGGGCTAGCGGGAACACCGGGGAGCTGTTTTTT; CDR3aa: CASSWASGNTGELFF
v_gene: TRBV6-5; d_gene: TRBD1; abundance: few; j_gene: TRBJ1-6; CDR3nt: TGTGCCAGCAGTTACGGGCAGGTTCCCAGGGGGCCCCTCCACTTT; CDR3aa: CASSYGQVPRGPLHF
v_gene: TRBV5-1; d_gene: TRBD2; abundance: few; j_gene: TRBJ2-7; CDR3nt: TGCGCCAGCAGCTTAGAGGATGGACTAGCGGGAGTAGAGCAGTACTTC; CDR3aa: CASSLEDGLAGVEQYF
v_gene: TRBV2; d_gene: TRBD1; abundance: NA; j_gene: TRBJ2-5; CDR3nt: TGTGCCAGCAGGGCCGACAGGGGTGGGACCCAGTACTTC; CDR3aa: CASRADRGGTQYF
v_gene: TRBV7-3; d_gene: NA; abundance: NA; j_gene: TRBJ1-2; CDR3nt: TGTGCCAGCAGCTTATCGTACAGCACGTCTAACTATGGCTACACCTTC; CDR3aa: CASSLSYSTSNYGYTF
v_gene: TRBV5-5; d_gene: NA; abundance: NA; j_gene: TRBJ1-3; CDR3nt: TGTGCCAGCAGCTTGGGTGTTGGAAACACCATATATTTT; CDR3aa: CASSLGVGNTIYF
v_gene: TRBV29-1; d_gene: NA; abundance: NA; j_gene: TRBJ2-2; CDR3nt: TGCAGCGTTGCGGACGTCGGAACCGGGGAGCTGTTTTTT; CDR3aa: CSVADVGTGELFF
v_gene: TRBV5-5; d_gene: TRBD1; abundance: many; j_gene: TRBJ1-1; CDR3nt: TGTGCCAGCAGCTTGGCCTTCTCGACAGGGGGTCCTTTCTTT; CDR3aa: CASSLAFSTGGPFF
v_gene: TRBV18; d_gene: TRBD1; abundance: NA; j_gene: TRBJ2-1; CDR3nt: TGTGCCAGCTCAGATCAACAGGGGGAGGATGAGCAGTTCTTC; CDR3aa: CASSDQQGEDEQFF
v_gene: TRBV20-1; d_gene: TRBD2; abundance: NA; j_gene: TRBJ2-7; CDR3nt: TGCAGTGCCCCGGAGCGGGGGACGGCGAAACCCTACGAGCAGTACTTC; CDR3aa: CSAPERGTAKPYEQYF
v_gene: TRBV6-1; d_gene: NA; abundance: NA; j_gene: TRBJ1-1; CDR3nt: TGTGCCAGCACCAGGTCCGCGCGGGCTGAAGCTTTCTTT; CDR3aa: CASTRSARAEAFF
v_gene: TRBV5-6; d_gene: NA; abundance: many; j_gene: TRBJ1-1; CDR3nt: TGTGCCAGCAGCTTGTATAATATGAACACTGAAGCTTTCTTT; CDR3aa: CASSLYNMNTEAFF
v_gene: TRBV7-8; d_gene: TRBD1; abundance: many; j_gene: TRBJ2-7; CDR3nt: TGTGCCAGCAGCTTAATTCCGGGACAGGGACCATACGAGCAGTACTTC; CDR3aa: CASSLIPGQGPYEQYF
v_gene: TRBV4-2; d_gene: NA; abundance: NA; j_gene: TRBJ2-7; CDR3nt: TGTGCCAGCAGCCAAGATCCTGAGGGATACGAGCAGTACTTC; CDR3aa: CASSQDPEGYEQYF
v_gene: TRBV5-1; d_gene: NA; abundance: NA; j_gene: TRBJ1-1; CDR3nt: TGCGCCAGCAGCTTGGCCCGGCCGAACACTGAAGCTTTCTTT; CDR3aa: CASSLARPNTEAFF
v_gene: TRBV7-2; d_gene: NA; abundance: NA; j_gene: TRBJ2-2; CDR3nt: TGTGCCAGCAGCCTACAGGGTACACTGAACACCGGGGAGCTGTTTTTT; CDR3aa: CASSLQGTLNTGELFF
v_gene: TRBV4-2; d_gene: NA; abundance: NA; j_gene: TRBJ2-1; CDR3nt: TGTGCCAGCAGCCACCCCTCGGCGGAATCCTACAATGAGCAGTTCTTC; CDR3aa: CASSHPSAESYNEQFF
v_gene: TRBV5-1; d_gene: TRBD2; abundance: few; j_gene: TRBJ2-7; CDR3nt: TGCGCCAGCAGCCCCCTAGCGGGAGATTCACAGCAGTACTTC; CDR3aa: CASSPLAGDSQQYF
v_gene: TRBV12-3/TRBV12-4; d_gene: NA; abundance: NA; j_gene: TRBJ2-2; CDR3nt: TGTGCCACCCGTCTTCTAACAGGGAGGTTTGCCGGGGAGCTGTTTTTT; CDR3aa: CATRLLTGRFAGELFF
v_gene: TRBV5-1; d_gene: TRBD2; abundance: few; j_gene: TRBJ2-7; CDR3nt: TGCGCCAGCAGCTTGGCTGGGGAGGGGGAGCAGTACTTC; CDR3aa: CASSLAGEGEQYF
v_gene: TRBV18; d_gene: TRBD1; abundance: NA; j_gene: TRBJ1-2; CDR3nt: TGTGCCAGCTCACCTAGGACAGGGCCTGACTATGGCTACACCTTC; CDR3aa: CASSPRTGPDYGYTF
v_gene: TRBV9; d_gene: NA; abundance: NA; j_gene: TRBJ1-2; CDR3nt: TGTGCCAGCAGCGTAGGTCCCGGAAACTATGGCTACACCTTC; CDR3aa: CASSVGPGNYGYTF
v_gene: TRBV20-1; d_gene: NA; abundance: NA; j_gene: TRBJ1-6; CDR3nt: TGCAGTGTCCTGGCCTATAATTCACCCCTCCACTTT; CDR3aa: CSVLAYNSPLHF
v_gene: TRBV6-2/TRBV6-3; d_gene: NA; abundance: NA; j_gene: TRBJ2-1; CDR3nt: TGTGCCAGCAGTTACTCAGGAGCTGGCTACAATGAGCAGTTCTTC; CDR3aa: CASSYSGAGYNEQFF
v_gene: TRBV7-2; d_gene: NA; abundance: few; j_gene: TRBJ2-7; CDR3nt: TGTGCCAGCAGCTCACAGGGTAGGCACGAGCAGTACTTC; CDR3aa: CASSSQGRHEQYF
v_gene: TRBV10-3; d_gene: TRBD2; abundance: NA; j_gene: TRBJ2-2; CDR3nt: TGTGCCAGCAAGACTAGCGGGGCCAAGGGGATCGGGGAGCTGTTTTTT; CDR3aa: CASKTSGAKGIGELFF
v_gene: TRBV20-1; d_gene: NA; abundance: NA; j_gene: TRBJ2-4; CDR3nt: TGCAGTGCCTCCGGGACGGGGCATTCTTACATTCAGTACTTC; CDR3aa: CSASGTGHSYIQYF
v_gene: TRBV6-5; d_gene: NA; abundance: few; j_gene: TRBJ1-1; CDR3nt: TGTGCCAGCAGTTATCACGATCCTAACACTGAAGCTTTCTTT; CDR3aa: CASSYHDPNTEAFF
v_gene: TRBV9; d_gene: NA; abundance: NA; j_gene: TRBJ2-4; CDR3nt: TGTGCCAGCAGCGCCTATACTCCAATAGGATACTCTAAAAACATTCAGTACTTC; CDR3aa: CASSAYTPIGYSKNIQYF
v_gene: TRBV6-1; d_gene: TRBD1; abundance: few; j_gene: TRBJ1-6; CDR3nt: TGTGCCAGCAGGCCCGGACAGGGAAGTCGGTCACCCCTCCACTTT; CDR3aa: CASRPGQGSRSPLHF
v_gene: TRBV28; d_gene: NA; abundance: few; j_gene: TRBJ2-4; CDR3nt: TGTGCCAGCCGGAGGGGGGGACGGAGAAACATTCAGTACTTC; CDR3aa: CASRRGGRRNIQYF
v_gene: TRBV20-1; d_gene: NA; abundance: NA; j_gene: TRBJ2-7; CDR3nt: TGCAGTGCTAGAGGGGGGGCAGGGCTGGGCGAGCAGTACTTC; CDR3aa: CSARGGAGLGEQYF
v_gene: TRBV20-1; d_gene: NA; abundance: few; j_gene: TRBJ2-3; CDR3nt: TGCAGTGCTAGAGATCGAGGAGGGCGCACAGATACGCAGTATTTT; CDR3aa: CSARDRGGRTDTQYF
v_gene: TRBV6-2/TRBV6-3; d_gene: NA; abundance: NA; j_gene: TRBJ2-6; CDR3nt: TGTGCCAGCAGTCCCTCGGGGAGAGGGGCCAACGTCCTGACTTTC; CDR3aa: CASSPSGRGANVLTF
v_gene: TRBV5-1; d_gene: TRBD2; abundance: NA; j_gene: TRBJ2-7; CDR3nt: TGCGCCAGCAGCTCATTCCTAGCGGGATCCGAGCAGTACTTC; CDR3aa: CASSSFLAGSEQYF
v_gene: TRBV28; d_gene: NA; abundance: NA; j_gene: TRBJ2-5; CDR3nt: TGTGCCAGCAGTACCTCGGGAGCCGGGGAGACCCAGTACTTC; CDR3aa: CASSTSGAGETQYF
v_gene: TRBV12-3/TRBV12-4; d_gene: TRBD1; abundance: NA; j_gene: TRBJ2-1; CDR3nt: TGTGCCAGCAGTCCCGGGGGACAGGGGAAGAATGAGCAGTTCTTC; CDR3aa: CASSPGGQGKNEQFF
v_gene: TRBV29-1; d_gene: NA; abundance: many; j_gene: TRBJ1-2; CDR3nt: TGCAGCGTGCTGGGACCGAATACTAACTATGGCTACACCTTC; CDR3aa: CSVLGPNTNYGYTF
v_gene: TRBV7-9; d_gene: NA; abundance: NA; j_gene: TRBJ2-5; CDR3nt: TGTGCCAGCAGCGTGGGGACTCTCAGGGTAGAGACCCAGTACTTC; CDR3aa: CASSVGTLRVETQYF
v_gene: TRBV7-6; d_gene: NA; abundance: few; j_gene: TRBJ2-5; CDR3nt: TGTGCCAGCAGCTTAGAAGTCCACAGGGCTGGAGAGACCCAGTACTTC; CDR3aa: CASSLEVHRAGETQYF
v_gene: TRBV5-1; d_gene: NA; abundance: many; j_gene: TRBJ1-1; CDR3nt: TGCGCCAGCACCCGATCCGGGACCCTCAACACTGAAGCTTTCTTT; CDR3aa: CASTRSGTLNTEAFF
v_gene: TRBV20-1; d_gene: NA; abundance: NA; j_gene: TRBJ1-2; CDR3nt: TGCAGTGCTAGACGGGGGGCAAGGGGCTATGGCTACACCTTC; CDR3aa: CSARRGARGYGYTF
v_gene: TRBV6-1; d_gene: NA; abundance: NA; j_gene: TRBJ2-3; CDR3nt: TGTGCCAGCAGTGAAAGGAGGATCGGGCAGTATTTT; CDR3aa: CASSERRIGQYF
v_gene: TRBV18; d_gene: NA; abundance: NA; j_gene: TRBJ2-3; CDR3nt: TGTGCCAGCTCACCACCGGAGGTGTTCAGCACAGATACGCAGTATTTT; CDR3aa: CASSPPEVFSTDTQYF
v_gene: TRBV6-5; d_gene: NA; abundance: few; j_gene: TRBJ2-2; CDR3nt: TGTGCCAGCAGTTACTCGAGCGCGGTATACACCGGGGAGCTGTTTTTT; CDR3aa: CASSYSSAVYTGELFF
v_gene: TRBV7-2; d_gene: NA; abundance: many; j_gene: TRBJ2-5; CDR3nt: TGTGCCAGCAGCTTGTCCCCGGTGACCCAGTACTTC; CDR3aa: CASSLSPVTQYF
v_gene: TRBV6-5; d_gene: NA; abundance: NA; j_gene: TRBJ2-7; CDR3nt: TGTGCCAGCAGTTACTCGATTCAGGGGTCCTACGAGCAGTACTTC; CDR3aa: CASSYSIQGSYEQYF
v_gene: TRBV5-1; d_gene: TRBD2; abundance: NA; j_gene: TRBJ2-3; CDR3nt: TGCGCCAGCAGCTTGGCCGATCGGGGGGGCACAGATACGCAGTATTTT; CDR3aa: CASSLADRGGTDTQYF
v_gene: TRBV5-1; d_gene: TRBD1; abundance: many; j_gene: TRBJ1-6; CDR3nt: TGCGCCAGCAGCTTGGGACAGGGGGCGCGATCACCCCTCCACTTT; CDR3aa: CASSLGQGARSPLHF